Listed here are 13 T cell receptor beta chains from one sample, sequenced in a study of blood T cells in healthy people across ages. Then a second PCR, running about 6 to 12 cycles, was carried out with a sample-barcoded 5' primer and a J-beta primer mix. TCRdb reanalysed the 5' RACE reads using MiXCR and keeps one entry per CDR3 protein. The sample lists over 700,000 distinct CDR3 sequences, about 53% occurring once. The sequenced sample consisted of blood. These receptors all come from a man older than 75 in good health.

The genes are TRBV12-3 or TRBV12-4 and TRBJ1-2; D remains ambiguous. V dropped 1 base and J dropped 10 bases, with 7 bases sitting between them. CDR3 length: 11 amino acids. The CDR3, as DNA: TGTGCCAGCAGTTTAGAAAGGTCCTACACCTTC. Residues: CASSLERSYTF.

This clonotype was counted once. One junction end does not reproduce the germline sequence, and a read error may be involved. CDR3 residues: CVSSARGGTNEKLFF. CDR3 bases: TGCGTCAGCAGCGCGAGGGGGGGCACGAATGAAAAACTGTTTTTT. The V and J genes are TRBV5-1 and TRBJ1-4, with a possible D match to TRBD1 (6 bases). This CDR3 is built from 15 residues. The germline gives CDR1 SGHRS, CDR2 YFSETQ.

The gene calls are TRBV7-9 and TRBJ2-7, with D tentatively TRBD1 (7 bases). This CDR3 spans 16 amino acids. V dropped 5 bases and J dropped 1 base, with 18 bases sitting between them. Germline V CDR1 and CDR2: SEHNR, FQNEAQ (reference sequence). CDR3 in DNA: TGTGCCAGCAGCCCAGGCGGGACAGCATCTTCCTACGAGCAGTACTTC. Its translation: CASSPGGTASSYEQYF.

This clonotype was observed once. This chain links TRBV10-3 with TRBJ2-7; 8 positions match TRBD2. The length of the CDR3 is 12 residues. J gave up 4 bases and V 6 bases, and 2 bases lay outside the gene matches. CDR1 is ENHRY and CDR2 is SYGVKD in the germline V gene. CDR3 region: CAISEREYEQYF. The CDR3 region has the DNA TGTGCCATCAGCGAGCGGGAGTACGAGCAGTACTTC.

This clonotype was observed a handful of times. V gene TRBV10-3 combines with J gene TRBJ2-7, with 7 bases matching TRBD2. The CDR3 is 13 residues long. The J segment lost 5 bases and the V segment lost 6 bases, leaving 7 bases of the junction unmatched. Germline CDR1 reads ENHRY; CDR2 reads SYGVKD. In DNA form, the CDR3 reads TGTGCCATCAGGGGAGGGCCCGGAGACGAGCAGTACTTC. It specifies CAIRGGPGDEQYF.

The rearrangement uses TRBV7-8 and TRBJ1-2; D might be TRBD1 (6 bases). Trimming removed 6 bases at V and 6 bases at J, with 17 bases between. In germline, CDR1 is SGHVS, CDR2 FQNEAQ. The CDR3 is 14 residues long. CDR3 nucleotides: TGTGCCAGCAGTACCCTAGGGGGAGGAGATGGCTACACCTTC. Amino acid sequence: CASSTLGGGDGYTF. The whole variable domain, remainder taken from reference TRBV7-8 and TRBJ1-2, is GAGVSQSPRYKVAKRGQDVALRCDPISGHVSLFWYQQALGQGPEFLTYFQNEAQLDKSGLPSDRFFAERPEGSVSTLKIQRTQQEDSAVYLCASSTLGGGDGYTFGSGTRLTVV.

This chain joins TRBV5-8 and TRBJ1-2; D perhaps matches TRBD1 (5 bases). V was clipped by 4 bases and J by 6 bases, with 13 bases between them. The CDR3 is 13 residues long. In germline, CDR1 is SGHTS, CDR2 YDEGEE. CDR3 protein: CASSQIRDDGYTF. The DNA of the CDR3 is TGTGCCAGCAGCCAGATCAGGGACGATGGCTACACCTTC.

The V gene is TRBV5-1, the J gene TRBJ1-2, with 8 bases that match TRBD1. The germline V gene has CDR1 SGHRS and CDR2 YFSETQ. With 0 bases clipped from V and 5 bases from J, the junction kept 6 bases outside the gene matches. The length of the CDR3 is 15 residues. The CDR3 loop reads CASSLAQGARYGYTF. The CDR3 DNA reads TGCGCCAGCAGCTTGGCCCAGGGGGCTCGATATGGCTACACCTTC.

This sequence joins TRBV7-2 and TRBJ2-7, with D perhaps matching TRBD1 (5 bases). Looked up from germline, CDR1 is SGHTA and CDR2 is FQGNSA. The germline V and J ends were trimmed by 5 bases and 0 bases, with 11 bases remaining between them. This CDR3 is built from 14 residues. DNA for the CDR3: TGTGCCAGCAGCGCACAGGTTCTCTCCTACGAGCAGTACTTC. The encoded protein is CASSAQVLSYEQYF.

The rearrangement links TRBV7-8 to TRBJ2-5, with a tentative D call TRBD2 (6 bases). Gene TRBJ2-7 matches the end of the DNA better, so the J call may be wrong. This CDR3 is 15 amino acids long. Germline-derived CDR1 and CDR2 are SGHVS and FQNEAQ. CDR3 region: CASSPRASVTYEQYF. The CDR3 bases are TGTGCCAGCAGCCCCAGGGCTAGCGTGACCTACGAGCAGTACTTC.

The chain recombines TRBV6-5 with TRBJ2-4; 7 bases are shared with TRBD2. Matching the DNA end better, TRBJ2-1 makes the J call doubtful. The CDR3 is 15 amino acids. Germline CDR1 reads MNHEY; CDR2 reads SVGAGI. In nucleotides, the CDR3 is TGTGCCAGCAGTTATCTAGCGGACCTACAAGAGACCCAGTTCTTC. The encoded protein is CASSYLADLQETQFF.

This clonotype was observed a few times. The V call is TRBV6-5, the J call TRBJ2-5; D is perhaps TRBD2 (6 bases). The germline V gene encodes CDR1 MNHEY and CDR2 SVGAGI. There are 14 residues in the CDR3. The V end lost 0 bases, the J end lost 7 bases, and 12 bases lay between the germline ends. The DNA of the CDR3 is TGTGCCAGCAGTTACTCGGGACTCCCGGGGACCCAGTACTTC. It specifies CASSYSGLPGTQYF.

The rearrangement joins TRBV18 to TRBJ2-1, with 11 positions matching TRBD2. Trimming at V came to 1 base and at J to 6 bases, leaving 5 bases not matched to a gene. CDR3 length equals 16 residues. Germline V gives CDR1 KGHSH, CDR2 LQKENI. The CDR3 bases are TGTGCCAGCTCACCACAACTAGCGGGAGAAGGCAATGAGCAGTTCTTC. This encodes CASSPQLAGEGNEQFF.